This T cell receptor beta chain emerged from a study of T cell repertoires in cytomegalovirus infection. Overall study: A matching HLA type, together with CMV infection, was signaled by public TCR beta signatures. Study-wide findings and caveats: HLA-C-restricted CMV clonotypes gave the most frequent clonotype in two of eight donors.

TCRdb independently ran MiXCR on the reads; one entry per CDR3 protein. Of 180,000 or so distinct CDR3 sequences listed, about 18% were seen once; the top ten hold under 30%. The CDR3 totals 14 residues. Trimming took off 6 bases at V and 8 bases at J, with 17 bases between the two ends. Germline CDR1 reads MNHNY; CDR2 reads SVGAGI (reference sequence). This clonotype was picked up a small number of times. The antigen is undetermined. The V call is TRBV6-6, the J call TRBJ2-1, with a tentative D call TRBD1 (5 bases). The sample was CD8+ T cells from PBMCs. This receptor was obtained from a human donor in good health (CMV status not recorded). Some clones in this sample may be carry-over from other donors' samples. For the CDR3, the DNA is TGTGCCAGCAGAGAGGCAATTGGACACCATGAGCAGTTCTTC. Protein sequence: CASREAIGHHEQFF.